This paragraph reports one T cell receptor beta chain. This CDR3 has 12 amino acids. Germline V gives CDR1 MNHNS, CDR2 SASEGT. V was trimmed by 7 bases and J by 4 bases, leaving 8 bases between them. These data belong to a study of technical replicates of blood from four donors. Sequenced by immunoSEQ multiplex PCR; TCRdb stores in-frame clones only, minus some. This sample carries over 80,000 clones, approximately 96% of them seen once, and the ten largest clones take less than 0.45%. This rearrangement joins TRBV6-1 to TRBJ1-5; D unresolved. The source of this sequence is a human donor in good health. The source material was T cells isolated from PBMCs. CDR3 amino acids: CASKSRNQPQHF. The CDR3 nucleotides read TGTGCCAGCAAATCGAGGAATCAGCCCCAGCATTTT.